This TCR beta chain was obtained from a study of type 1 regulatory T cells. Study background: This in vitro CD4 product, T-allo10, is enriched for Tr1 cells and alloantigen-specific.

TCRdb recomputed calls from the reads with MiXCR, one row per CDR3 protein. Of roughly 68,000 distinct CDR3 sequences in the sample, approximately 64% are singletons; the top ten hold less than 8.5%. Graft donor-derived T-allo10 cells were described as host-alloantigen-specific, anergic, and alloantigen-specifically suppressive. Note on this clonotype: The antigen remains undetermined.

The CDR3 extends over 14 amino acids. V lost 12 bases, J lost 1 base, and 16 bases lay in between. CDR1 KGHDR and CDR2 SFDVKD come from the germline V gene. This chain uses TRBV24-1 with TRBJ2-3; D may match TRBD1 or TRBD2 (5 bases each). This TCR came from a human donor in good health. Sequencing was performed on cultured T cells, either the whole culture or a sorted T cell fraction (not recorded which). The subset is: Tr1-enriched cell product generated in vitro against host alloantigens. CDR3 sequence: CAVQTRDRTDTQYF. Here the CDR3 DNA reads TGTGCCGTTCAGACGAGGGACCGCACAGATACGCAGTATTTT.